This T cell receptor beta chain was documented in a study of identical twins. A few counts support this clonotype. Template switching added a universal primer site, and cDNA bore unique molecular identifiers. TCRdb processed the 5' RACE reads anew with MiXCR; each CDR3 protein has one entry. This table holds 1.5 million to 2 million distinct CDR3 sequences, about 30% found once. The V end lost 5 bases, the J end lost 7 bases, and 12 bases lay between the germline ends. In germline, CDR1 is MNHEY, CDR2 SMNVEV (reference sequence). The CDR3 contains 13 residues. V and J are TRBV27 and TRBJ1-5; the D is unclear. The sequencing input was cord blood. This TCR was recovered from a newborn girl in good health. The CDR3: CASSPEGPQPQHF. DNA of the CDR3: TGTGCCAGCAGTCCCGAAGGACCGCAGCCCCAGCATTTT.